A few counts support the clone carrying this T cell receptor (beta chain). The target antigen is unknown. The source of the sample is a study of T cell clonotyping in hematopoietic cell transplantation. Overall study: Pretransplant recipient samples were taken after cytoreduction. The study, taken as a whole, reports: After transplant, recipient diversity fell while pathologically expanded clonotypes grew through day 180. Few recipient clonotypes overlapped donors; over 97% were de novo at given depth.

CDR3 length equals 13 residues. V was trimmed by 2 bases and J by 5 bases, leaving 6 bases between them. CDR1 is MNHEY, CDR2 SVGAGI, per germline. Time point reported: recipient sample about 28 days before transplant, after cytoreduction. Only in-frame clones appear in the TCRdb table, and some are missing; sequencing was by immunoSEQ multiplex PCR. The sample shows some 76,000 clones, 90% to 96% of them seen only once. The sample in question was peripheral blood mononuclear cells, obtained before stem cell transplant. The source of this sequence is a woman aged 50 to 60 with acute myeloid leukemia. Some clones in this sample may be carry-over from other donors' samples. V gene TRBV6-5 combines with J gene TRBJ2-2, with a possible D match to TRBD2 (5 bases). The CDR3 protein is CASSYRTTGELFF. CDR3 bases: TGTGCCAGCAGTTACCGGACTACCGGGGAGCTGTTTTTT.